This T cell receptor beta chain was sequenced during a study of OX40 agonist ivuxolimab in advanced cancers. General notes on the study: Ivuxolimab was an agonistic, fully human IgG2 monoclonal antibody directed against OX40 (CD134), a costimulatory receptor. Intravenous ivuxolimab was administered to patients every 2 weeks at six dose levels: 0.01, 0.1, 0.3, 1.5, 3 and 10 mg/kg. Among the approximately 50 dose-escalation patients, approximately 20 had hepatocellular carcinoma, approximately 15 melanoma, 9 renal cell carcinoma and 9 head and neck cancer. Patients were allowed to have had prior anti-PD-1, anti-PD-L1 or anti-CTLA-4 therapy, and roughly two fifths of the dose-escalation patients had been treated with checkpoint inhibitors. In the dose-escalation cohort, 82.7% of patients were male, and the mean age was roughly 60 years, with a range of about 23 to 85. Three dose-escalation patients achieved partial responses, one with hepatocellular carcinoma and two with cutaneous melanoma. The purpose of peripheral TCRbeta sequencing was to test whether ivuxolimab changed TCR sequence diversity and led to clonal T-cell expansion. The paper covers the monotherapy dose-escalation part of the phase I ivuxolimab trial, which included N ≈ 52 patients. Summary of the overall study and its limitations: Low levels of normalized T-cell clonal expansion were also seen in some patients who did not respond. The antigen specificity of the clonally expanded peripheral T cells was not determined. Partial responders in the 0.1-3.0 mg/kg groups had among the lowest normalized peripheral clonal expansion, especially among CD8+ T cells. After ivuxolimab, CD8+ T cells had more expanded clones than CD4+ T cells on average. At doses of 0.1 to 3.0 mg/kg, clonal expansion of both CD4+ and CD8+ T cells in blood was seen between baseline and week 6.

The trial excluded patients who had a history of autoimmune disease or who were on systemic immunosuppression. Peripheral blood for TCR sequencing was collected from all dose cohorts at baseline, on cycle 4 day 1, and on cycle 7 day 1. Samples came from an open-label, multicenter, first-in-human phase I dose-escalation trial of ivuxolimab. The trial enrolled adults with locally advanced or metastatic head and neck squamous cell, hepatocellular, melanoma or renal cell carcinoma. CD4+ and CD8+ T cells were sorted separately from peripheral blood before TCR sequencing. Genomic DNA was isolated from the sorted cells so that the TCRbeta CDR3 region could be sequenced. The immunoSEQ Assay was used for sequencing of TCRbeta CDR3 regions. What TCRdb holds here is the immuneACCESS table cut down to in-frame rearrangements. Part of the clones is not present; checked against another copy, under half of the missing clones reflect an unresolved V gene, and the others are unexplained. This sample has around 69,000 clones in its table, and 85% to 90% of those were observed once. The ten largest clones add up to around 2.7% of the sample.

As for this clone: Which antigen it targets is not known. No base qualities exist here, and no much larger clone lies one base off it.

V is clipped by 0 bases and J by 8 bases, and the sequence between their germline boundaries is 19 bases long. Based on the germline V gene (reference sequence), the CDR1 and CDR2 sequences are LNHDA and SQIVND. From the cysteine through the phenylalanine, the CDR3 covers 16 amino acids. Just the 48-base CDR3 DNA is kept, in frame starting at base 1. The chain is assembled from TRBV19 and TRBJ1-2; a weak D assignment points to TRBD1 (5 bases agree). This TCR derives from an adult with an advanced solid tumor such as melanoma, head and neck, liver or kidney cancer. The material sequenced was CD4+ or CD8+ T cells sorted from blood, taken in a trial of the OX40 agonist ivuxolimab. In nucleotide form, the sequence is TGTGCCAGTAGTATAGATCGACAGTCGACTTTCATCGGCTACACCTTC. The resulting protein is CASSIDRQSTFIGYTF.